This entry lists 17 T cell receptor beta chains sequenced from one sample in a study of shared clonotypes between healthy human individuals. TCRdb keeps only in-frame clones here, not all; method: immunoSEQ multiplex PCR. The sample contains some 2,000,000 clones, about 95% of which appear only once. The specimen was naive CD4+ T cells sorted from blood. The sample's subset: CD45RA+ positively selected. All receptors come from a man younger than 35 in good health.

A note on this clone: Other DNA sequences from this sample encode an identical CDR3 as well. The CDR3 coding sequence is TGTGCCAGCAGCTTGGGACTCTATGGCTACACCTTC. This gives the protein CASSLGLYGYTF. J is TRBJ1-2 and V is TRBV7-2, with D possibly TRBD1 on 5 matching bases. The germline gives CDR1 SGHTA, CDR2 FQGNSA. Deletions cut 3 bases from V and 4 bases from J, with 6 bases between. The CDR3 has 12 amino acids.

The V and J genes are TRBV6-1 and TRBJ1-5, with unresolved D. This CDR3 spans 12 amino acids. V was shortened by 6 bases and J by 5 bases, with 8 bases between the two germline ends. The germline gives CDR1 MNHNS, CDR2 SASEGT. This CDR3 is CASRRTDQPQHF. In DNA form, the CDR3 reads TGTGCCAGCAGGAGGACGGATCAGCCCCAGCATTTT.

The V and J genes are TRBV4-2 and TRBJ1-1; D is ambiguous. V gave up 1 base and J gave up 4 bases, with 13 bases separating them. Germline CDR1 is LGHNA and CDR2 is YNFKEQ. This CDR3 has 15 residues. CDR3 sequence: CASSQAAPGGTEAFF. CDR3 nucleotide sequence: TGTGCCAGCAGCCAAGCAGCCCCGGGTGGCACTGAAGCTTTCTTT.

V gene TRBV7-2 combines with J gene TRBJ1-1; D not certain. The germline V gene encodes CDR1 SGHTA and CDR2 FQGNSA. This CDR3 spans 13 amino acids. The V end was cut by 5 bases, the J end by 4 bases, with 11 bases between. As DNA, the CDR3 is TGTGCCAGCAGCCCCTTCTCCTCCACTGAAGCTTTCTTT. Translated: CASSPFSSTEAFF.

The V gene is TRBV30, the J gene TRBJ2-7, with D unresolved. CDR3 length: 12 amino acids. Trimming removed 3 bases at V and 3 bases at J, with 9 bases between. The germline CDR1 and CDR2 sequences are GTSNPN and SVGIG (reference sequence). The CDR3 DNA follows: TGTGCCTGGAGATCATGGGGCTACGAGCAGTACTTC. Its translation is CAWRSWGYEQYF. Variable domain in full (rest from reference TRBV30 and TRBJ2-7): SQTIHQWPATLVQPVGSPLSLECTVEGTSNPNLYWYRQAAGRGLQLLFYSVGIGQISSEVPQNLSASRPQDRQFILSSKKLLLSDSGFYLCAWRSWGYEQYFGPGTRLTVT.

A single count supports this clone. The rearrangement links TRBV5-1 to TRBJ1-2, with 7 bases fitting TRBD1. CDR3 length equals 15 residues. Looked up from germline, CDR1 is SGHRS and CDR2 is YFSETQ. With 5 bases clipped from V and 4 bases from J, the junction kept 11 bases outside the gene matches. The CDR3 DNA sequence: TGCGCCAGCAGTCGCGGGACAGTGGGGGTCTATGGCTACACCTTC. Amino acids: CASSRGTVGVYGYTF.

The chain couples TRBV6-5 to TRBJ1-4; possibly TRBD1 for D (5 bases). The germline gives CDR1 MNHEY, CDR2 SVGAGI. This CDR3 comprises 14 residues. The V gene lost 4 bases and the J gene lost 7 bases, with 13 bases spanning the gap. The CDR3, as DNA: TGTGCCAGCAGTTCAGGGATTGTCGGTGAAAAACTGTTTTTT. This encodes CASSSGIVGEKLFF.

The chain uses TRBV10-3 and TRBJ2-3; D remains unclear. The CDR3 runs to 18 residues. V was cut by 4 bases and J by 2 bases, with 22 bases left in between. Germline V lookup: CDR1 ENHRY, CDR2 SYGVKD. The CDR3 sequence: CAISGSTDPSFVTDTQYF. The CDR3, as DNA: TGTGCCATCAGTGGGTCGACTGACCCCTCCTTTGTCACAGATACGCAGTATTTT.

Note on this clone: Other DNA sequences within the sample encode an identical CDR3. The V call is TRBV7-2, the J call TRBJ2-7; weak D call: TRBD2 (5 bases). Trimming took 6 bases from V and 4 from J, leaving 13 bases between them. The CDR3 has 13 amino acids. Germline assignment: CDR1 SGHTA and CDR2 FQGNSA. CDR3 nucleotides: TGTGCCAGCAGGCCCAGCGGTACTTACGAGCAGTACTTC. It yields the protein CASRPSGTYEQYF. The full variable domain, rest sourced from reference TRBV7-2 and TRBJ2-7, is GAGVSQSPSNKVTEKGKDVELRCDPISGHTALYWYRQSLGQGLEFLIYFQGNSAPDKSGLPSDRFSAERTGGSVSTLTIQRTQQEDSAVYLCASRPSGTYEQYFGPGTRLTVT.

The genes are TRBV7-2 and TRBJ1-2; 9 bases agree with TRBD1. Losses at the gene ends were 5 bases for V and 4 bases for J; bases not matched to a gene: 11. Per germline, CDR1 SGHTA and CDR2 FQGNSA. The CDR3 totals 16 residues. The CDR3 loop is CASSPAGQGRLYGYTF. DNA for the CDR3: TGTGCCAGCAGCCCCGCTGGACAGGGGCGCCTCTATGGCTACACCTTC. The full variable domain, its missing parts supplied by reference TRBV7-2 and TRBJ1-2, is GAGVSQSPSNKVTEKGKDVELRCDPISGHTALYWYRQSLGQGLEFLIYFQGNSAPDKSGLPSDRFSAERTGGSVSTLTIQRTQQEDSAVYLCASSPAGQGRLYGYTFGSGTRLTVV.

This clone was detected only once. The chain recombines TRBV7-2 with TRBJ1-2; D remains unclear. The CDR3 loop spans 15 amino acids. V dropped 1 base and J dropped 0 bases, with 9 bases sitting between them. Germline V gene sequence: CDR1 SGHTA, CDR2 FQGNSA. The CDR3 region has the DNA TGTGCCAGCAGCTTAGATCCAGCAACTAACTATGGCTACACCTTC. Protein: CASSLDPATNYGYTF. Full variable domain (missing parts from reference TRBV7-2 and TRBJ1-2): GAGVSQSPSNKVTEKGKDVELRCDPISGHTALYWYRQSLGQGLEFLIYFQGNSAPDKSGLPSDRFSAERTGGSVSTLTIQRTQQEDSAVYLCASSLDPATNYGYTFGSGTRLTVV.

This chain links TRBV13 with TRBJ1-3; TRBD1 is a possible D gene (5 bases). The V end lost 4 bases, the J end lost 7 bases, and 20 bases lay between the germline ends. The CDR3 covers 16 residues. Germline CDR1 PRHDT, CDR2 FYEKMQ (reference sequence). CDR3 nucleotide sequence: TGTGCCAGCAGCTCCCTCAGGGAGTTGATGGGGAACACCATATATTTT. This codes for CASSSLRELMGNTIYF.

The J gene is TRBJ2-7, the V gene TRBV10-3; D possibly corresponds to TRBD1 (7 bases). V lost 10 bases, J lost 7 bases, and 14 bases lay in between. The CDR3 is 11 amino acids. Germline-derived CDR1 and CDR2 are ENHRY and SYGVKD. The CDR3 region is CATQTGREQYF. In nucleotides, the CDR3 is TGTGCCACCCAGACAGGGAGGGAGCAGTACTTC.

The CDR3 nucleotides read TGTGCCAGCAGTTACCCGGGGACAGCCCGTTCGGATACGCAGTATTTT. Translation gives CASSYPGTARSDTQYF. The chain joins TRBV28 to TRBJ2-3; the match to TRBD1 covers 7 bases. The V gene's germline CDR1 is MDHEN and CDR2 SYDVKM. This CDR3 is built from 16 residues. Trimming at V came to 4 bases and at J to 6 bases, leaving 13 bases not matched to a gene.

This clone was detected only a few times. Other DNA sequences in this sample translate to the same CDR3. CDR3 DNA sequence: TGTGCCTGGAGTGTACACACGAACACTGAAGCTTTCTTT. Its translation: CAWSVHTNTEAFF. The rearrangement links TRBV30 to TRBJ1-1; unclear D gene. CDR3 length equals 13 residues. The germline V gene has CDR1 GTSNPN and CDR2 SVGIG (reference sequence). V lost 0 bases to trimming and J lost 1 base, with 6 bases between them.

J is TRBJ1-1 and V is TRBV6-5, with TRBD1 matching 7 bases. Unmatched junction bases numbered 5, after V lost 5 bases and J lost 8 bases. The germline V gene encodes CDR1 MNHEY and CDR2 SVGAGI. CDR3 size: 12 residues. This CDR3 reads CASSIRQGEAFF. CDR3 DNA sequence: TGTGCCAGCAGTATACGACAGGGAGAAGCTTTCTTT.

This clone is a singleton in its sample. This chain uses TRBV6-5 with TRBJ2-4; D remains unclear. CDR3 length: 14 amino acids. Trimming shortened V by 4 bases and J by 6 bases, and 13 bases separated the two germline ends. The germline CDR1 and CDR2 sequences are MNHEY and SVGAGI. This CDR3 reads CASSSAADGNIQYF. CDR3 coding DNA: TGTGCCAGCAGTTCAGCCGCGGACGGAAACATTCAGTACTTC.